This entry features one T cell receptor beta chain sequence. Its specificity is not known. The entry originates in a study of cytomegalovirus exposure and HLA in healthy donors. Study-level findings and limits: Rare TCR sequences predominated, though certain public TCRs were found in many donors. Confirmation was obtained in vitro that a few CMV-associated chains are specific for CMV antigens. First-cohort TCR clusters were later found to tend to co-occur in the roughly 130 validation repertoires.

Clones were sequenced by immunoSEQ multiplex PCR, and TCRdb holds only the in-frame ones, with some missing. The sample records about 120,000 clones, approximately 87% being singletons. The validation cohort, a group of roughly 120 subjects, included the donors and was separate from the roughly 620-subject first cohort. Germline CDR1 reads SGHNT; CDR2 reads YYREEE (reference sequence). Trimming left V 1 base short and J 7 bases short, with 11 bases between. This CDR3 is built from 13 residues. The chain employs TRBV5-4 and TRBJ1-2; a weak D match, TRBD1 (5 bases). Specimen: PBMCs. The clonotype was recovered from a woman aged 18-29 years in good health and CMV-seropositive. DNA of the CDR3: TGTGCCAGCAGCTTGCCCAGGGAGGGTGGCTACACCTTC. Translation gives CASSLPREGGYTF.